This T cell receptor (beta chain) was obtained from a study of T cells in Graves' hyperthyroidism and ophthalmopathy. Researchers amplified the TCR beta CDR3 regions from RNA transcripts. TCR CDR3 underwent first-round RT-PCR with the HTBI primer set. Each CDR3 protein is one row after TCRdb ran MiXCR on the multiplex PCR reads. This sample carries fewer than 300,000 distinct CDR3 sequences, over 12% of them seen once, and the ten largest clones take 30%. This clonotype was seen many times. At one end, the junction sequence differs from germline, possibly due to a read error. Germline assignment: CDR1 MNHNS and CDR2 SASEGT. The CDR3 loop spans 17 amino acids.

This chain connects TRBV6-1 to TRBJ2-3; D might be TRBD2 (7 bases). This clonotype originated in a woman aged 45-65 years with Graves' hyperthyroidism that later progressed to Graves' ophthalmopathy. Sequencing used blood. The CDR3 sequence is CASTYPVKTGGTDTQCF. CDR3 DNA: TGTGCCAGCACCTACCCGGTCAAAACGGGGGGCACAGATACGCAGTGTTTT.